The 28 T cell receptor beta chains listed next were all sequenced from one sample in a study of glioma-infiltrating T cells after dendritic cell vaccination. The time point denotes: after dendritic cell vaccination, including at tumor progression/relapse. Some clones are missing from TCRdb's copy, which holds only in-frame ones; the method was immunoSEQ multiplex PCR. This sample has about 90,000 clones, with 83% found just once. Specimen: blood, collected after dendritic cell vaccination. The receptors were gathered from a human donor with glioblastoma.

The sample holds a few counts of this clone. The genes are TRBV13 and TRBJ2-5; possibly TRBD1 for D (6 bases). The V and J ends lost 5 bases and 0 bases respectively, with 10 bases between them. The CDR3 is made up of 14 amino acids. Germline CDR1 is PRHDT and CDR2 is FYEKMQ (reference sequence). For the CDR3, the DNA is TGTGCCAGCAGCCCAAGGGGGTACCAAGAGACCCAGTACTTC. Protein sequence: CASSPRGYQETQYF.

The chain combines TRBV19 with TRBJ2-6, with D possibly matching TRBD1 (5 bases). Between the trimmed V and J ends, which lost 5 bases and 1 base, there was a span of 12 bases. The CDR3 loop spans 16 amino acids. Germline CDR1 is LNHDA and CDR2 is SQIVND (reference sequence). This chain's CDR3 is CASSVGRGSGANVLTF. For the CDR3, the DNA is TGTGCCAGTAGTGTGGGAAGGGGATCTGGGGCCAACGTCCTGACTTTC. The variable domain in full, completed from reference TRBV19 and TRBJ2-6, reads DGGITQSPKYLFRKEGQNVTLSCEQNLNHDAMYWYRQDPGQGLRLIYYSQIVNDFQKGDIAEGYSVSREKKESFPLTVTSAQKNPTAFYLCASSVGRGSGANVLTFGAGSRLTVL.

This clone was detected a few times. CDR3 sequence (DNA): TGTGCCAGTTCCCGGGACAGGGACAATGAAAAACTGTTTTTT. This encodes CASSRDRDNEKLFF. The J gene is TRBJ1-4, the V gene TRBV19; 9 nucleotides match TRBD1. Germline V lookup: CDR1 LNHDA, CDR2 SQIVND (reference sequence). V dropped 8 bases and J dropped 5; count of bases not matched to a gene: 6. The CDR3 length is 14 residues.

V is TRBV11-1 and J is TRBJ1-1; weak D call: TRBD1 (5 bases). Germline CDR1 reads SGHAT; CDR2 reads FQDESV (reference sequence). The CDR3 length is 14 residues. Trimming cost V 5 bases and J 5 bases, with 15 bases left between them. The CDR3 here is CASSMGGEGTEAFF. CDR3 nucleotides: TGTGCCAGCAGCATGGGGGGTGAGGGTACTGAAGCTTTCTTT.

The chain recombines TRBV7-9 with TRBJ2-3, with D possibly matching TRBD1 (6 bases). V shed 5 bases and J shed 2 bases, with 14 bases lying between them. The CDR3 is 15 amino acids. CDR1 is SEHNR, CDR2 FQNEAQ, per germline (reference sequence). CDR3 protein: CASSPRGGFTDTQYF. DNA for the CDR3: TGTGCCAGCAGCCCCAGGGGTGGCTTCACAGATACGCAGTATTTT.

The genes are TRBV2 and TRBJ2-1; the match to TRBD2 covers 9 bases. The J segment lost 4 bases and the V segment lost 6 bases, leaving 4 bases of the junction unmatched. This CDR3 spans 14 amino acids. Germline V gene lookup returns CDR1 SNHLY and CDR2 FYNNEI. CDR3 sequence (DNA): TGTGCCAGCAGAAAGGCGGGGGGGTACAATGAGCAGTTCTTC. As protein: CASRKAGGYNEQFF.

The chain is built from TRBV2 and TRBJ1-5, with D uncertain. CDR1 is SNHLY and CDR2 is FYNNEI in the germline V gene. Trimming took off 3 bases at V and 3 bases at J, with 9 bases between the two ends. The CDR3 length is 14 residues. The chain's CDR3 is CASSEMSSNQPQHF. The CDR3, as DNA: TGTGCCAGCAGTGAGATGAGTTCCAATCAGCCCCAGCATTTT.

This sequence joins TRBV7-9 and TRBJ1-4, with TRBD1 matching over 7 bases. CDR3 length: 16 residues. Per germline, CDR1 SEHNR and CDR2 FQNEAQ (reference sequence). V dropped 2 bases and J dropped 2; count of bases not matched to a gene: 5. Here the CDR3 DNA reads TGTGCCAGCAGCTTAAGCGACAGGGCGACTAATGAAAAACTGTTTTTT. Its translation is CASSLSDRATNEKLFF.

This clone was seen once. The J gene is TRBJ1-4, the V gene TRBV15; 8 positions match TRBD1. Per the germline V gene, CDR1 is LNHNV and CDR2 is YYDKDF (reference sequence). V was clipped by 0 bases and J by 2 bases; unmatched bases: 8. The CDR3 has 18 residues. The CDR3 region has the DNA TGTGCCACCAGCAGAGAGGGCAGGGGGCTTGTCACTAATGAAAAACTGTTTTTT. It translates to CATSREGRGLVTNEKLFF.

The chain uses TRBV7-3 and TRBJ2-5; no clear D gene. CDR3 length: 13 amino acids. The V and J ends lost 3 bases and 2 bases respectively, with 7 bases between them. Germline V gene sequence: CDR1 SGHTA, CDR2 FQGTGA. The CDR3 region is CASSFVRQETQYF. For the CDR3, the DNA is TGTGCCAGCAGCTTTGTGAGGCAAGAGACCCAGTACTTC.

The V and J genes are TRBV27 and TRBJ1-2; D unclear. V lost 5 bases and J 7 bases, leaving 20 bases between the germline ends. Germline values: CDR1 MNHEY, CDR2 SMNVEV (reference sequence). The CDR3 has 15 residues. CDR3 DNA: TGTGCCAGCAGTCCTAAAAACTTCCTACCCGGTGGCTACACCTTC. It translates to CASSPKNFLPGGYTF.

V is TRBV6-1 and J is TRBJ2-5; the D gene is possibly TRBD1 (6 bases). V dropped 2 bases and J dropped 1 base, with 14 bases sitting between them. The CDR3 length is 16 residues. Germline V gene data show CDR1 as MNHNS and CDR2 as SASEGT. CDR3 bases: TGTGCCAGCAGTGAACAGGCAGGGGTCCTCCAAGAGACCCAGTACTTC. Its translation is CASSEQAGVLQETQYF.

The V call is TRBV2, the J call TRBJ2-2; 9 bases align to TRBD1. This CDR3 spans 14 amino acids. J was trimmed by 6 bases and V by 6 bases; bases with no gene match: 5. From germline, CDR1 is SNHLY and CDR2 FYNNEI. In DNA form, the CDR3 reads TGTGCCAGCAGGTGGGACAGGGAATCCGGGGAGCTGTTTTTT. This gives the protein CASRWDRESGELFF.

The chain joins TRBV5-8 to TRBJ1-4; 11 bases agree with TRBD1. With 4 bases clipped from V and 4 bases from J, the junction kept 3 bases outside the gene matches. The germline CDR1 and CDR2 sequences are SGHTS and YDEGEE. This CDR3 contains 15 residues. CDR3 DNA sequence: TGTGCCAGCAGCCCCGGGACAGGGGGTAATGAAAAACTGTTTTTT. This translates into CASSPGTGGNEKLFF.

V usage is TRBV6-5 and J usage is TRBJ1-3; D perhaps matches TRBD1 (5 bases). Trimming removed 4 bases from V and 4 bases from J, with 11 bases in between. This CDR3 region has 14 residues. Germline V gene data show CDR1 as MNHEY and CDR2 as SVGAGI. The CDR3 bases are TGTGCCAGCAGTTTGGCAGGGAGGGGAAACACCATATATTTT. It codes for CASSLAGRGNTIYF.

The CDR3 here is CASRSGTSDNNEQFF. The CDR3 DNA reads TGCGCCAGCAGGTCCGGGACTAGCGACAACAATGAGCAGTTCTTC. The rearrangement links TRBV5-1 to TRBJ2-1; 10 bases fit TRBD2. Per germline, CDR1 SGHRS and CDR2 YFSETQ. V shed 5 bases and J 5 bases; nucleotides not matched to a gene: 7. CDR3 length equals 15 residues.

The chain recombines TRBV4-2 with TRBJ1-6; D gene unclear. V lost 1 base to trimming and J lost 7 bases, with 8 bases between them. This CDR3 has 14 amino acids. Per germline, CDR1 LGHNA and CDR2 YNFKEQ. In DNA form, the CDR3 reads TGTGCCAGCAGCCAAGCCCTAGCGAATTCACCCCTCCACTTT. Encoded protein: CASSQALANSPLHF.

This chain joins TRBV2 and TRBJ1-2, with 7 positions matching TRBD1. This CDR3 is built from 15 residues. CDR1 is SNHLY, CDR2 FYNNEI, per germline. V dropped 6 bases and J dropped 4; count of bases not matched to a gene: 11. This chain's CDR3 is CASSSIGGNSYGYTF. CDR3 DNA: TGTGCCAGCAGCTCCATAGGGGGCAACTCCTATGGCTACACCTTC.

The chain uses TRBV7-2 and TRBJ1-5, with D perhaps TRBD1 (6 bases). This CDR3 spans 13 amino acids. V was cut by 9 bases and J by 2 bases, with 11 bases left in between. Germline V CDR1 and CDR2: SGHTA, FQGNSA. CDR3 sequence reads: CARYRACNQPQHF. For the CDR3, the DNA is TGTGCCAGATACAGGGCCTGCAATCAGCCCCAGCATTTT.

In its sample, this clone was seen a few times. J is TRBJ2-7 and V is TRBV15; TRBD2 aligns across 10 bases. Germline CDR1 LNHNV, CDR2 YYDKDF (reference sequence). Trimming took 5 bases from V and 6 from J; bases not matched to a gene: 19. The CDR3 consists of 18 residues. CDR3 sequence: CATSGRLAGDSKGFEQYF. The CDR3 DNA follows: TGTGCCACCAGCGGAAGACTAGCGGGTGATTCTAAGGGGTTCGAGCAGTACTTC. Full variable domain (outside the CDR3, taken from reference TRBV15 and TRBJ2-7): DAMVIQNPRYQVTQFGKPVTLSCSQTLNHNVMYWYQQKSSQAPKLLFHYYDKDFNNEADTPDNFQSRRPNTSFCFLDIRSPGLGDTAMYLCATSGRLAGDSKGFEQYFGPGTRLTVT.

The chain links TRBV2 to TRBJ1-1; D call uncertain. V lost 1 base and J 5 bases, leaving 8 bases between the germline ends. CDR1 is SNHLY and CDR2 is FYNNEI in the germline V gene. The CDR3 runs to 13 residues. The CDR3 DNA is TGTGCCAGCAGTGAAGAGGGCGGGACTGAAGCTTTCTTT. It yields the protein CASSEEGGTEAFF.

This chain's CDR3 is CASKYRDTTYEQYF. As DNA, the CDR3 is TGTGCCAGCAAATATAGAGACACCACGTACGAGCAGTACTTC. The chain is built from TRBV27 and TRBJ2-7; no firm D call. The CDR3 extends over 14 amino acids. Trimming removed 7 bases at V and 4 bases at J, with 17 bases between. Germline CDR1 is MNHEY and CDR2 is SMNVEV (reference sequence).

The chain combines TRBV2 with TRBJ2-1, with 12 bases aligning to TRBD2. The CDR3 has 15 residues. Germline V lookup: CDR1 SNHLY, CDR2 FYNNEI. J was trimmed by 9 bases and V by 6 bases; bases with no gene match: 9. CDR3 DNA: TGTGCCAGCAGGGGGAGACTAGCGGGGGAAACTGAGCAGTTCTTC. Encoded protein: CASRGRLAGETEQFF.

This sequence joins TRBV7-2 and TRBJ1-2, with a possible D match to TRBD1 (5 bases). V dropped 5 bases and J dropped 8 bases, with 21 bases sitting between them. The V gene's germline CDR1 is SGHTA and CDR2 FQGNSA. This CDR3 comprises 15 residues. The DNA for the CDR3 is TGTGCCAGCAGCCCGGAGGGACTTTTCGATGGAGGCTACACCTTC. Residues: CASSPEGLFDGGYTF.

The CDR3 spells CASSEAASGGPRQYEQYF. The CDR3 DNA reads TGTGCCAGCAGTGAAGCGGCTAGCGGGGGGCCTCGTCAGTACGAGCAGTACTTC. V and J are TRBV6-1 and TRBJ2-7; 11 nucleotides agree with TRBD2. The CDR3 length is 18 residues. CDR1 and CDR2 (germline): MNHNS, SASEGT. The V and J ends lost 0 bases and 4 bases, in that order; junction bases with no gene match: 11.

The chain combines TRBV18 with TRBJ1-4; possibly TRBD1 for D (5 bases). The CDR3 consists of 15 residues. Germline CDR1 reads KGHSH; CDR2 reads LQKENI. V was trimmed by 0 bases and J by 8 bases, leaving 13 bases between them. This CDR3 reads CASSPPGAREEKLFF. CDR3 coding DNA: TGTGCCAGCTCACCACCAGGGGCGCGAGAAGAAAAACTGTTTTTT.

This chain links TRBV6-1 with TRBJ2-2; D is possibly TRBD2 (6 bases). The CDR3 covers 14 residues. Between the trimmed V and J ends, which lost 2 bases and 13 bases, there was a span of 17 bases. Germline V gene lookup returns CDR1 MNHNS and CDR2 SASEGT. CDR3 bases: TGTGCCAGCAGTGAATCCGGGGGATACGCCCGGCTGTTTTTT. This codes for CASSESGGYARLFF.

This chain links TRBV5-1 with TRBJ2-3; 15 positions match TRBD2. Trimming removed 4 bases from V and 8 bases from J; junction bases left unmatched: 2. The CDR3 runs 14 residues. Germline loops: CDR1 SGHRS, CDR2 YFSETQ. CDR3 sequence reads: CASSPGLAGGTQYF. DNA of the CDR3: TGCGCCAGCAGCCCGGGACTAGCGGGGGGTACGCAGTATTTT.